Sequencing of this TCR beta chain was carried out in a study of T cell changes during pregnancy in multiple sclerosis. The CDR3 sequence is 16 residues long. After removal of 3 bases from V and 8 bases from J, the junction contained 10 bases not matched to a gene. Germline values: CDR1 SGHTA, CDR2 FQGNSA. Libraries were prepared by immunoSEQ multiplex PCR; TCRdb keeps only in-frame clonotypes and omits some of them. The sample holds approximately 51,000 clones, roughly 94% seen once. The sequencing here drew on CD4+ T cells from peripheral blood mononuclear cells, taken in the second trimester of pregnancy. The chain couples TRBV7-2 to TRBJ2-1, with 10 bases aligning to TRBD2. This TCR was recovered from a female donor with multiple sclerosis, enrolled in a pregnancy study. In DNA form, the CDR3 reads TGTGCCAGCAGCTTTAAGCGGGGGGGTTTAGTGGATGAGCAGTTCTTC. It is translated as CASSFKRGGLVDEQFF.